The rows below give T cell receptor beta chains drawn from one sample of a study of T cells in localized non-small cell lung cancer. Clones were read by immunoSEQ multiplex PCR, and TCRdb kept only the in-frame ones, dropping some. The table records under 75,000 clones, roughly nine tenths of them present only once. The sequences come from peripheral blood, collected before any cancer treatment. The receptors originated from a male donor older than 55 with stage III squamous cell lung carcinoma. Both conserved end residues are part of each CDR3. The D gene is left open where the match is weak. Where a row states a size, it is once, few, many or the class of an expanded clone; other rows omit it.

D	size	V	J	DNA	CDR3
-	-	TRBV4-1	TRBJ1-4	TGCGCCAGCAGCCAAGAAAGGGGTTCCTTGTTTGCGACTAATGAAAAACTGTTTTTT	CASSQERGSLFATNEKLFF
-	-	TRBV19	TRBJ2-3	TGTGCCAGTAGTATTTGGGGGGCGGCAGATACGCAGTATTTT	CASSIWGAADTQYF
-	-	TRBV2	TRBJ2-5	TGTGCCAGCAGCAGGATGATCGGAGAGACCCAGTACTTC	CASSRMIGETQYF
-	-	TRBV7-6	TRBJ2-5	TGTGCCAGCAGCTTAGCTCAAGAGACCCAGTACTTC	CASSLAQETQYF
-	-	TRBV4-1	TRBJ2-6	TGCGCCAGCAGCCAAGACACAGTCCCTGGGGCCAACGTCCTGACTTTC	CASSQDTVPGANVLTF
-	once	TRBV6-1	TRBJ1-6	TGTGCCACCTCAAGGGGAGACTCACCCCTCCACTTT	CATSRGDSPLHF
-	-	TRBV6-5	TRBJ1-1	TGTGCCAGCAGCTACTCCCGAGGGATCACTGAAGCTTTCTTT	CASSYSRGITEAFF
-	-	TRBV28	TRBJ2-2	TGTGCCAGCAGACCAGGGGATTGGGTGAACACCGGGGAGCTGTTTTTT	CASRPGDWVNTGELFF
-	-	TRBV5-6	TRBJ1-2	TGTGCCAGCAGCTTGCGAGGGTATGGCTACACCTTC	CASSLRGYGYTF
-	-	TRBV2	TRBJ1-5	TGTGCCAGCAGTGTAGGGTATCAGCCCCAGCATTTT	CASSVGYQPQHF
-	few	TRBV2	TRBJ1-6	TGTGCCAGCACGAGACAGCGGGGGCAAAATTCACCCCTCCACTTT	CASTRQRGQNSPLHF
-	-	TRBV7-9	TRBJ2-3	TGTGCCGTAGGGGGTGGCACAAATACGCAGTATTTT	CAVGGGTNTQYF
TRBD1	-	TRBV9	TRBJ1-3	TGTGCCAGCAGCGTAGGACAGGGGGAGTGGGACACCATATATTTT	CASSVGQGEWDTIYF
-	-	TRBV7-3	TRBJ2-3	TGTGCCAGCAGCCCGGTCCCGCGGGGGCCAGATACGCAGTATTTT	CASSPVPRGPDTQYF
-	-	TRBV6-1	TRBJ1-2	TGTGCCAGCAGTGAGTGGCAGTTATTAAACTATGGCTACACCTTC	CASSEWQLLNYGYTF
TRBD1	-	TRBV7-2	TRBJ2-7	TGTGCCAGCAGCTCCGGGACAGGGAAGGGCGAGCAGTACTTC	CASSSGTGKGEQYF
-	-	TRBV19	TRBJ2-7	TGTGCCAGTAGTAACCCCTCCAAAGCCGTCTACGAGCAGTACTTC	CASSNPSKAVYEQYF
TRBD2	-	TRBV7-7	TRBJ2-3	TGTGCTAGCAGCTTAGACGGGGGGGCCTCAGAGGCGCAGTATTTT	CASSLDGGASEAQYF
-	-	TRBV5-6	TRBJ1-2	TGTGCCAGCAGCCCGGCCGACAGAGTTTATGGCTACACCTTC	CASSPADRVYGYTF
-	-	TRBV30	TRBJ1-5	TGTGCCTGGACGGACGGACCCGCATATAGCAATCAGCCCCAGCATTTT	CAWTDGPAYSNQPQHF
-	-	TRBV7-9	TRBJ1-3	TGTGCCAGCAGCTTAGCGGTCGGGGAATGGGACACCATATATTTT	CASSLAVGEWDTIYF
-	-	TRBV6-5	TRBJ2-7	TGTGCCAGCAGCTCCGGGACTCCTCCCTACGAGCAGTACTTC	CASSSGTPPYEQYF
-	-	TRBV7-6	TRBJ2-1	TGTGCCAGCAGCTCCGAGGGCGTCCATGAGCAGTTCTTC	CASSSEGVHEQFF
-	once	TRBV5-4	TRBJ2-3	TGTGCCAGCAGCTTGGGAGCGTTAAGCACAGATACGCAGTATTTT	CASSLGALSTDTQYF
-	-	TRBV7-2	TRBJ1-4	TGTGCCAGCAGCCGAGGAGCAACTAATGAAAAACTGTTTTTT	CASSRGATNEKLFF
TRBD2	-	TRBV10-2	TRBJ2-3	TGCGCCAGCAGTTCCGGAGCGGGGGGGCGGACAGATACGCAGTATTTT	CASSSGAGGRTDTQYF
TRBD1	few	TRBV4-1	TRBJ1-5	TGCGCCAGCAGCCCCAGGGACAGGCCCCTGGGTCCCCAGCATTTT	CASSPRDRPLGPQHF
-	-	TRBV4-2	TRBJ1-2	TGTGCCAGCAGCCAAGATCATGTCGGAAACTATGGCTACACCTTC	CASSQDHVGNYGYTF
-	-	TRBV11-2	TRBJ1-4	TGTGCCAGCAGCTTAGCTCATGGACGGGGTAATGAAAAACTGTTTTTT	CASSLAHGRGNEKLFF
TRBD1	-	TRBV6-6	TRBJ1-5	TGTGCCAGCAAAGGAGGACAGGGCCTGGAGCCCCAGCATTTT	CASKGGQGLEPQHF
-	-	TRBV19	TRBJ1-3	TGTGCCAGCCGGGAAAACTCTGGAAACACCATATATTTT	CASRENSGNTIYF
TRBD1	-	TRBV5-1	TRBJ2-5	TGCGCCAGCAGCTTGGTATACGGACAGGGAGGTGAGACCCAGTACTTC	CASSLVYGQGGETQYF